A single sample gave rise to the 28 T cell receptor beta chains below, sequenced in a study of PD-1 blockade in classical Hodgkin lymphoma. The data were produced by immunoSEQ multiplex PCR, yet TCRdb's version contains in-frame clones alone and is incomplete. The repertoire consists of roughly 34,000 clones, with 94% occurring once and the leading ten covering 2.3%. Time point in this sample: newly diagnosed, previously untreated cHL patient sample. Sequencing used peripheral blood mononuclear cells (PBMCs). Receptors were obtained from a human donor with classical Hodgkin lymphoma.

V and J are TRBV5-1 and TRBJ2-7, with TRBD1 matching 7 bases. With V trimmed by 2 bases and J by 1 base, 6 bases remained unmatched. From germline, CDR1 is SGHRS and CDR2 YFSETQ. The CDR3 totals 15 residues. The CDR3 DNA reads as TGCGCCAGCAGCTTAGGGGACAGCAATTCCTACGAGCAGTACTTC. Its protein is CASSLGDSNSYEQYF.

The chain links TRBV5-4 to TRBJ1-2; TRBD1 is a possible D gene (5 bases). CDR1 and CDR2 from the germline V gene are SGHNT and YYREEE (reference sequence). There are 14 residues in the CDR3. V lost 1 base, J lost 3 bases, and 10 bases lay in between. Written as DNA, the CDR3 is TGTGCCAGCAGCTTGCGTGGGGCTCACTATGGCTACACCTTC. It translates to CASSLRGAHYGYTF.

This chain links TRBV6-9 with TRBJ2-2; possibly TRBD2 for D (6 bases). V was trimmed by 5 bases and J by 2 bases, leaving 21 bases between them. Looked up from germline, CDR1 is MNHGY and CDR2 is SVAAGI. The CDR3 is 18 residues long. The CDR3 bases are TGTGCCAGCAGTAAAATTACACACCGGGAGACTAACACCGGGGAGCTGTTTTTT. Translating gives CASSKITHRETNTGELFF.

This chain connects TRBV21-1 to TRBJ2-1; TRBD1 is the table's D call, not checked against the DNA. TRBV21-1 is a pseudogene locus. This CDR3 region has 14 residues. CDR3 region: CASSQVTGGIEQFF. CDR3 DNA: TGTGCCAGCTCCCAGGTGACAGGGGGCATTGAGCAGTTCTTC.

The gene calls are TRBV9 and TRBJ2-5, with 12 nucleotides matching TRBD2. The CDR3 has 16 amino acids. Trimming cost V 4 bases and J 1 base; bases outside gene matches: 5. In germline, CDR1 is SGDLS, CDR2 YYNGEE. CDR3 nucleotides: TGTGCCAGCAGCCCTGGACTAGCGGGGTTCCAAGAGACCCAGTACTTC. Its translation is CASSPGLAGFQETQYF.

This clone showed up just once. The chain combines TRBV19 with TRBJ2-5; D is unclear. The CDR3 runs to 13 residues. Germline V gene lookup returns CDR1 LNHDA and CDR2 SQIVND (reference sequence). Trimming shortened V by 4 bases and J by 0 bases, and 6 bases separated the two germline ends. The CDR3 protein is CASSTLDQETQYF. DNA for the CDR3: TGTGCCAGTAGTACTCTAGACCAAGAGACCCAGTACTTC.

This clone appeared once. The CDR3 loop reads CASSLLQGARSPLHF. The CDR3 DNA sequence: TGTGCCAGCAGTTTATTGCAGGGGGCACGGTCACCCCTCCACTTT. This rearrangement joins TRBV27 to TRBJ1-6; 8 bases map to TRBD1. Germline assignment: CDR1 MNHEY and CDR2 SMNVEV (reference sequence). V shed 1 base, J shed 10 bases, and the junction held 6 bases outside the gene matches. The CDR3 runs to 15 residues.

The rearrangement uses TRBV4-2 and TRBJ1-6; 9 nucleotides match TRBD1. CDR3 size: 17 residues. The germline gives CDR1 LGHNA, CDR2 YNFKEQ. V shed 5 bases, J shed 6 bases, and the junction held 11 bases outside the gene matches. The CDR3 nucleotides read TGTGCCAGCAGCTTGGCCTTCCGACAGGGGGGTAATTCACCCCTCCACTTT. This translates into CASSLAFRQGGNSPLHF.

This clone was observed a single time. The chain carries TRBV6-6 and TRBJ1-1, with D tentatively TRBD1 (5 bases). V gave up 1 base and J gave up 11 bases, with 11 bases separating them. From germline, CDR1 is MNHNY and CDR2 SVGAGI (reference sequence). The CDR3 covers 12 residues. Here the CDR3 DNA reads TGTGCCAGCAGTTACTTGGGGGAGGAGGCTTTCTTT. Protein: CASSYLGEEAFF.

This chain joins TRBV5-4 and TRBJ1-1; 8 bases align to TRBD1. The CDR3 is made up of 16 amino acids. The ends lost 4 bases at V and 1 base at J; junction bases unmatched: 9. In germline, CDR1 is SGHNT, CDR2 YYREEE (reference sequence). CDR3 in amino acids: CASSRTGRGPNTEAFF. In DNA, the CDR3 is TGTGCCAGCAGCCGGACAGGGCGGGGACCGAACACTGAAGCTTTCTTT.

J is TRBJ2-7 and V is TRBV19; the D gene is possibly TRBD2 (5 bases). Per germline, CDR1 LNHDA and CDR2 SQIVND (reference sequence). This CDR3 region has 15 residues. V lost 1 base, J lost 0 bases, and 10 bases lay in between. The CDR3 region is CASSIGLGSSYEQYF. Here the CDR3 DNA reads TGTGCCAGTAGTATAGGGCTTGGGAGCTCCTACGAGCAGTACTTC.

This clone was seen just once. The chain carries TRBV19 and TRBJ2-4; D tentatively reads TRBD1 or TRBD2 (5 bases each). Germline CDR1 LNHDA, CDR2 SQIVND (reference sequence). Trimming stripped 5 bases from V and 1 base from J, with 12 bases between. This CDR3 has 15 residues. CDR3 sequence: CASSGGNWAKNIQYF. CDR3 nucleotides: TGTGCCAGTAGTGGGGGAAATTGGGCCAAAAACATTCAGTACTTC.

The chain has TRBV27 and TRBJ1-1; 7 bases agree with TRBD1. The J segment lost 7 bases and the V segment lost 3 bases, leaving 2 bases of the junction unmatched. The germline CDR1 and CDR2 sequences are MNHEY and SMNVEV (reference sequence). The CDR3 has 12 residues. DNA for the CDR3: TGTGCCAGCAGTTTCGCAGGGGGTGAAGCTTTCTTT. Protein: CASSFAGGEAFF.

CDR3 bases: TGCGCCAGCAGCTTGGGGCGGGCCAGGGACACTGAAGCTTTCTTT. Its translation: CASSLGRARDTEAFF. This chain joins TRBV5-1 and TRBJ1-1; TRBD1 is a possible D gene (5 bases). This CDR3 is 15 amino acids long. V lost 0 bases, J lost 3 bases, and 12 bases lay in between. The V gene's germline CDR1 is SGHRS and CDR2 YFSETQ.

This clone has just a few counts. This sequence joins TRBV6-1 and TRBJ1-6; 7 positions match TRBD1. CDR1 is MNHNS and CDR2 is SASEGT in the germline V gene. This CDR3 region has 13 residues. With 4 bases clipped from V and 9 bases from J, the junction kept 3 bases outside the gene matches. Here the CDR3 DNA reads TGTGCCAGCAGTGGACAGGGTATTTCACCCCTCCACTTT. Amino acids: CASSGQGISPLHF.

The rearrangement links TRBV5-4 to TRBJ2-5, with 7 bases fitting TRBD1. V was pared by 0 bases and J by 5 bases, with 7 bases of the junction left unmatched. Per the germline V gene, CDR1 is SGHNT and CDR2 is YYREEE (reference sequence). This CDR3 region has 15 residues. The CDR3 region has the DNA TGTGCCAGCAGCTTGGAACAGGGGTATCGGGAGACCCAGTACTTC. Protein: CASSLEQGYRETQYF. The complete variable domain, with remaining parts taken from reference TRBV5-4 and TRBJ2-5, reads ETGVTQSPTHLIKTRGQQVTLRCSSQSGHNTVSWYQQALGQGPQFIFQYYREEENGRGNFPPRFSGLQFPNYSSELNVNALELDDSALYLCASSLEQGYRETQYFGPGTRLLVL.

This chain links TRBV13 with TRBJ2-7, with D unclear. This CDR3 comprises 12 residues. The ends were cut back, 5 bases at V and 6 bases at J, with 11 bases in the middle. Germline loops: CDR1 PRHDT, CDR2 FYEKMQ (reference sequence). This CDR3 is CASSASIGEQYF. CDR3 nucleotides: TGTGCCAGCAGCGCCTCGATCGGCGAGCAGTACTTC.

This clone was seen just once. The chain uses TRBV15 and TRBJ2-4; weak D call: TRBD1 (6 bases). The CDR3 is 17 residues long. Deletions cut 0 bases from V and 1 base from J, with 13 bases between. CDR1 is LNHNV, CDR2 YYDKDF, per germline (reference sequence). CDR3: CATSRDLRGVAKNIQYF. DNA for the CDR3: TGTGCCACCAGCAGAGATCTCAGGGGCGTCGCCAAAAACATTCAGTACTTC.

A single count supports this clone. This chain uses TRBV28 with TRBJ1-5; TRBD1 is a possible D gene (6 bases). The CDR3 has 18 residues. The V gene's germline CDR1 is MDHEN and CDR2 SYDVKM. V was clipped by 1 base and J by 0 bases, with 16 bases between them. CDR3: CASSLSGWGQFSNQPQHF. The CDR3 DNA reads as TGTGCCAGCAGTTTATCAGGGTGGGGGCAGTTTAGCAATCAGCCCCAGCATTTT.

The J gene is TRBJ1-2, the V gene TRBV19; 7 nucleotides match TRBD1. The CDR3 has 14 amino acids. Germline V gives CDR1 LNHDA, CDR2 SQIVND (reference sequence). Trimming cost V 5 bases and J 0 bases; bases outside gene matches: 3. DNA of the CDR3: TGTGCCAGTAGTGGGGACAGATCTAACTATGGCTACACCTTC. Translating gives CASSGDRSNYGYTF.

V usage is TRBV25-1 and J usage is TRBJ2-2; D unresolved. Germline values: CDR1 MGHDK, CDR2 SYGVNS. The length of the CDR3 is 13 residues. V dropped 6 bases and J dropped 2 bases, with 7 bases sitting between them. The CDR3 DNA is TGTGCCAGCAGCGGAGATAACACCGGGGAGCTGTTTTTT. Translating it yields CASSGDNTGELFF.

The CDR3 sequence: CASSLVGGDYGYTF. The DNA for the CDR3 is TGTGCCAGCAGTTTAGTCGGGGGGGACTATGGCTACACCTTC. The gene calls are TRBV27 and TRBJ1-2; maybe TRBD1 (5 bases). From germline, CDR1 is MNHEY and CDR2 SMNVEV (reference sequence). V lost 2 bases and J lost 3, with 10 bases in between. The CDR3 has 14 residues.

The chain links TRBV27 to TRBJ1-6; TRBD1 matches at 9 bases. The CDR3 spans 16 residues. The junction had 6 bases not matched to a gene; V was cut back by 5 bases and J by 4 bases. CDR1 and CDR2 from the germline V gene are MNHEY and SMNVEV (reference sequence). CDR3 DNA sequence: TGTGCCAGCAGTCTCGTGACAGGGGGATATAATTCACCCCTCCACTTT. Protein product: CASSLVTGGYNSPLHF.

The chain has TRBV2 and TRBJ1-2; no definite D call. CDR3 length: 14 residues. V was shortened by 2 bases and J by 4 bases, with 11 bases between the two germline ends. The germline gives CDR1 SNHLY, CDR2 FYNNEI. This chain's CDR3 is CASSETVLSYGYTF. The CDR3 region has the DNA TGTGCCAGCAGTGAAACCGTTCTAAGCTATGGCTACACCTTC.

The rearrangement links TRBV4-1 to TRBJ1-2; D might be TRBD1 (5 bases). This CDR3 comprises 13 residues. Trimming shortened V by 6 bases and J by 7 bases, and 15 bases separated the two germline ends. Looked up from germline, CDR1 is MGHRA and CDR2 is YSYEKL. The CDR3 DNA sequence: TGCGCCAGCAGTCCGGGGCCCGAGGGTGGCTACACCTTC. Protein product: CASSPGPEGGYTF.

The CDR3 bases are TGTGCCTGGGGGACAGGGACAATTTATGGCTACACCTTC. Protein: CAWGTGTIYGYTF. The J gene is TRBJ1-2, the V gene TRBV30; TRBD1 agrees at 9 bases. J was trimmed by 5 bases and V by 5 bases; bases with no gene match: 6. The germline gives CDR1 GTSNPN, CDR2 SVGIG (reference sequence). The CDR3 has 13 amino acids.

V usage is TRBV5-4 and J usage is TRBJ2-3; D possibly corresponds to TRBD2 (6 bases). Trimming pared 4 bases from V and 2 bases from J, leaving 11 bases between. There are 14 residues in the CDR3. Germline V gene lookup returns CDR1 SGHNT and CDR2 YYREEE (reference sequence). The CDR3 coding sequence is TGTGCCAGCAGCACTACTAGCTTCACAGATACGCAGTATTTT. Protein sequence: CASSTTSFTDTQYF.

This clone has just one count. The V and J genes are TRBV10-2 and TRBJ1-1; unclear D gene. The germline V gene encodes CDR1 WSHSY and CDR2 SAAADI. Trimming removed 2 bases at V and 8 bases at J, with 12 bases between. CDR3 length: 13 residues. This CDR3 is CASSEPPGREAFF. The CDR3 nucleotides are TGCGCCAGCAGTGAGCCCCCCGGAAGGGAAGCTTTCTTT.